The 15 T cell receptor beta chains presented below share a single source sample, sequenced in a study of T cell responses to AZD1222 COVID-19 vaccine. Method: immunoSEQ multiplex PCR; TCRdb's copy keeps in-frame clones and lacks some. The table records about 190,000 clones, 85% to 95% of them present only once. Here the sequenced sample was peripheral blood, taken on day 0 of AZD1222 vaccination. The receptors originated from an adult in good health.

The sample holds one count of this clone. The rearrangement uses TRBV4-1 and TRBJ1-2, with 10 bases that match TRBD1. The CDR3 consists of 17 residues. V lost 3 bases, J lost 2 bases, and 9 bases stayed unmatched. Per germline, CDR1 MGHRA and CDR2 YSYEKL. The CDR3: CASSQGQGPLPNYGYTF. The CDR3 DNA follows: TGCGCCAGCAGCCAGGGACAGGGGCCACTACCCAACTATGGCTACACCTTC.

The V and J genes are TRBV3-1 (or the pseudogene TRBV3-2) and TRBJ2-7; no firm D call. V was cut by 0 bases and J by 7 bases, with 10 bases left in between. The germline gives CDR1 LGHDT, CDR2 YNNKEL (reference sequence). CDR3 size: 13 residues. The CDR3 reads CASSQEPNSEQYF. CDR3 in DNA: TGTGCCAGCAGCCAAGAGCCCAACTCGGAGCAGTACTTC.

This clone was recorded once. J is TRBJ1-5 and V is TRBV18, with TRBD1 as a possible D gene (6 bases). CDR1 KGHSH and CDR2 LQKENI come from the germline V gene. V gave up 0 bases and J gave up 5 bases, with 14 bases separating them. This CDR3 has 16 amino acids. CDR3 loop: CASSPPGTGRHQPQHF. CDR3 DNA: TGTGCCAGCTCACCACCTGGAACAGGGAGGCATCAGCCCCAGCATTTT.

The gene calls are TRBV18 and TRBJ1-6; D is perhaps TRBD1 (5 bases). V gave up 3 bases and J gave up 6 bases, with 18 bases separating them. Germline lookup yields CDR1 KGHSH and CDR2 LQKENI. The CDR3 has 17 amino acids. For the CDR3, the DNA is TGTGCCAGCTCACCTATACCCGGGACCATATTTAATTCACCCCTCCACTTT. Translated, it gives CASSPIPGTIFNSPLHF.

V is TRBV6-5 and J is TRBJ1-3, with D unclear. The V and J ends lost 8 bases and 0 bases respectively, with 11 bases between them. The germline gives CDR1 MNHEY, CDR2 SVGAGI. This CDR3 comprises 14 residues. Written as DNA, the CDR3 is TGTGCCAGCCGCGGGCCTTCCTCTGGAAACACCATATATTTT. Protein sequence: CASRGPSSGNTIYF.

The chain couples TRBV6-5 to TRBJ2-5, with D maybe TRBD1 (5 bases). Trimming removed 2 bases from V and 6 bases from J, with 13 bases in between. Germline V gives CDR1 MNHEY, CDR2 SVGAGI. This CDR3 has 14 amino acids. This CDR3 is CASSYGPGSKTQYF. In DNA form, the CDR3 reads TGTGCCAGCAGTTACGGCCCAGGGTCAAAGACCCAGTACTTC.

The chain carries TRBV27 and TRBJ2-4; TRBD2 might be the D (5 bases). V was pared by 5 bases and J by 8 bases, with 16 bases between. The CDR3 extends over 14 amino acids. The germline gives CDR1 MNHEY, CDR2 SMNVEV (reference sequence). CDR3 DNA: TGTGCCAGCAGTCCTCGGGGTAGGTGGGACATTCAGTACTTC. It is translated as CASSPRGRWDIQYF.

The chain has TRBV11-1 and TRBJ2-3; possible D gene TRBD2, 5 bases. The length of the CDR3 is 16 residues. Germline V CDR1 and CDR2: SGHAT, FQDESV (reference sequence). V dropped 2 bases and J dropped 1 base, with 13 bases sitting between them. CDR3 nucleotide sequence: TGTGCCAGCAGCTTACTTGTGGGCGGGCGCACAGATACGCAGTATTTT. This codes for CASSLLVGGRTDTQYF. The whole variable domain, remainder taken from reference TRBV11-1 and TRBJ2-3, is EAEVAQSPRYKITEKSQAVAFWCDPISGHATLYWYRQILGQGPELLVQFQDESVVDDSQLPKDRFSAERLKGVDSTLKIQPAELGDSAMYLCASSLLVGGRTDTQYFGPGTRLTVL.

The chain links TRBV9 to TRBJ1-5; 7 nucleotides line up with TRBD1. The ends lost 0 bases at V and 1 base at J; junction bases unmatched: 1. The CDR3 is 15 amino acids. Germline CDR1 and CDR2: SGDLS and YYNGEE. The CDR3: CASSVGQGSNQPQHF. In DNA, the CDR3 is TGTGCCAGCAGCGTAGGACAGGGCAGCAATCAGCCCCAGCATTTT.

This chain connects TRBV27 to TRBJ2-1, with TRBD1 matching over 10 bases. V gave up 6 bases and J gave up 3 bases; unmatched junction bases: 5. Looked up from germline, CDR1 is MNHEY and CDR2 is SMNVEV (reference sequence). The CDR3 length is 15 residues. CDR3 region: CASRLGQGYYNEQFF. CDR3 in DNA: TGTGCCAGCAGGCTGGGACAGGGGTACTACAATGAGCAGTTCTTC.

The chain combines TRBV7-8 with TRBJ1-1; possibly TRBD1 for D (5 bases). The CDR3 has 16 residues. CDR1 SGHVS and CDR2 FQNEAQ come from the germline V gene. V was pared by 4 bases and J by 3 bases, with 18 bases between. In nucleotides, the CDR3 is TGTGCCAGCAGCTACCCACCGGGGGGGTTGGACACTGAAGCTTTCTTT. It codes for CASSYPPGGLDTEAFF. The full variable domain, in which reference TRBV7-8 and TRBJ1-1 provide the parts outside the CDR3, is GAGVSQSPRYKVAKRGQDVALRCDPISGHVSLFWYQQALGQGPEFLTYFQNEAQLDKSGLPSDRFFAERPEGSVSTLKIQRTQQEDSAVYLCASSYPPGGLDTEAFFGQGTRLTVV.

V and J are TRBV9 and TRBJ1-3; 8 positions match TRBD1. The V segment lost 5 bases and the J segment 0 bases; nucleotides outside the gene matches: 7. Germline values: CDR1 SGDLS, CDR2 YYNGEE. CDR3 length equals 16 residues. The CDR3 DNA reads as TGTGCCAGCAGTGTGACCGGGACAGGCTCTGGAAACACCATATATTTT. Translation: CASSVTGTGSGNTIYF.

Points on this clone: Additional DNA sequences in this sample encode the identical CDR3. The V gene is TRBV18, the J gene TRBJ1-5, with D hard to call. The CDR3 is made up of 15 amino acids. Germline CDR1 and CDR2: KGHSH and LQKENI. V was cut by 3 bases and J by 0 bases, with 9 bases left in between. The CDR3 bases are TGTGCCAGCTCACCTATTGCGGATAGCAATCAGCCCCAGCATTTT. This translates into CASSPIADSNQPQHF.

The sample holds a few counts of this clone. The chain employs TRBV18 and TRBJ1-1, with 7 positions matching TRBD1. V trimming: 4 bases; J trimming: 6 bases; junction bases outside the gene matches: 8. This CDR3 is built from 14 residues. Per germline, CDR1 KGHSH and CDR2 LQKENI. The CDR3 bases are TGTGCCAGCTCACAAAGACAGGGCGACGCTGAAGCTTTCTTT. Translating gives CASSQRQGDAEAFF.

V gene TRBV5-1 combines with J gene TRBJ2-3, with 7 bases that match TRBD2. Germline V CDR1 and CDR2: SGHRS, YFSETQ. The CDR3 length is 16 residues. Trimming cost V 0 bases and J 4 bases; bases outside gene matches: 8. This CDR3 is CASSLGLAVGADTQYF. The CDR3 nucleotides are TGCGCCAGCAGCTTGGGGCTAGCGGTAGGGGCAGATACGCAGTATTTT.